Following are 26 T cell receptor beta chains from one sample sequenced in a study of vaccination and CD4 T cells after COVID-19. The treatment denotes: approximately nine-day PBMC culture with coronavirus spike peptide pools or control peptides (ViraFEST assay). CD4+ T lymphocytes from the unexposed donor were collected before the COVID-19 pandemic (2011-2018). These receptors have no known antigen. At the Johns Hopkins FTIC core, DNA taken from cultured CD4+ T cells was sequenced by way of the Oncomine TCR Beta short-read assay. CD4+ T cells were cultured, and genomic DNA was extracted from them. TCRdb processed the PCR reads anew with MiXCR; each CDR3 protein has one entry. This table holds thousands of distinct CDR3 sequences, approximately 38% found once. The sequenced material came from CD4+ T cells from blood, cultured in vitro. The receptors shown here come from a human donor in good health.

This clonotype was seen a handful of times. The V call is TRBV20-1, the J call TRBJ1-1; D is undetermined. V shed 3 bases and J shed 5 bases, with 13 bases lying between them. This CDR3 region has 13 residues. Germline-derived CDR1 and CDR2 are DFQATT and SNEGSKA (reference sequence). Here the CDR3 reads CSARFGGLTEAFF. CDR3 in DNA: TGCAGTGCTAGGTTCGGCGGCCTAACTGAAGCTTTCTTT.

The rearrangement uses TRBV7-9 and TRBJ2-1; 7 nucleotides line up with TRBD2. Looked up from germline, CDR1 is SEHNR and CDR2 is FQNEAQ (reference sequence). The CDR3 spans 14 residues. The V and J ends lost 3 bases and 4 bases, in that order; junction bases with no gene match: 3. The CDR3: CASSFGGGYNEQFF. The CDR3 DNA sequence: TGTGCCAGCAGCTTTGGCGGGGGTTACAATGAGCAGTTCTTC.

The J gene is TRBJ2-2, the V gene TRBV6-4; D is uncertain. Germline-derived CDR1 and CDR2 are MRHNA and SNTAGT. The V end lost 2 bases, the J end lost 5 bases, and 3 bases lay between the germline ends. The CDR3 sequence is 12 residues long. The CDR3 region is CASSDSTGELFF. CDR3 coding DNA: TGTGCCAGCAGTGACAGTACCGGGGAGCTGTTTTTT.

The J gene is TRBJ2-7, the V gene TRBV5-4; the match to TRBD1 covers 9 bases. V was clipped by 0 bases and J by 3 bases; unmatched bases: 4. From germline, CDR1 is SGHNT and CDR2 YYREEE (reference sequence). The length of the CDR3 is 15 residues. This CDR3 is CASSLGQGDNYEQYF. The CDR3 DNA reads as TGTGCCAGCAGCTTGGGACAGGGGGACAACTACGAGCAGTACTTC.

This sequence joins TRBV24-1 and TRBJ2-5, with 7 positions matching TRBD1. Germline loops: CDR1 KGHDR, CDR2 SFDVKD. This CDR3 region has 17 residues. V trimming: 2 bases; J trimming: 5 bases; junction bases outside the gene matches: 13. The CDR3 sequence: CATSDYGVAGGRETQYF. CDR3 DNA: TGTGCCACCAGTGATTATGGGGTCGCAGGGGGAAGGGAGACCCAGTACTTC.

V usage is TRBV20-1 and J usage is TRBJ2-5; no definite D call. Deletions cut 4 bases from V and 5 bases from J, with 14 bases between. CDR1 is DFQATT and CDR2 is SNEGSKA in the germline V gene (reference sequence). This CDR3 region has 13 residues. The CDR3 loop is CSATLPRKETQYF. In DNA form, the CDR3 reads TGCAGTGCTACCCTACCGAGAAAGGAGACCCAGTACTTC.

V usage is TRBV9 and J usage is TRBJ1-2; 8 positions agree with TRBD1. CDR3 length: 14 amino acids. V lost 2 bases to trimming and J lost 4 bases; unmatched junction nucleotides: 4. Germline V lookup: CDR1 SGDLS, CDR2 YYNGEE. In DNA, the CDR3 is TGTGCCAGCAGCGTCGGGACAGGTGCCTATGGCTACACCTTC. Residues: CASSVGTGAYGYTF.

The chain joins TRBV20-1 to TRBJ2-7; a possible D gene is TRBD1 (6 bases). V lost 3 bases and J lost 2, with 14 bases in between. The CDR3 contains 14 residues. Germline V lookup: CDR1 DFQATT, CDR2 SNEGSKA (reference sequence). The CDR3: CSARNRERPYEQYF. CDR3 bases: TGCAGTGCTAGGAACAGGGAGCGGCCCTACGAGCAGTACTTC.

This clonotype was observed a handful of times. The J gene is TRBJ1-1, the V gene TRBV7-3, with D unresolved. This CDR3 comprises 13 residues. Germline V gene lookup returns CDR1 SGHTA and CDR2 FQGTGA. Trimming stripped 2 bases from V and 8 bases from J, with 12 bases between. CDR3 sequence reads: CASSLQPETEAFF. The CDR3 DNA reads TGTGCCAGCAGCTTACAACCGGAGACAGAAGCTTTCTTT.

The chain employs TRBV29-1 and TRBJ1-5; tentative D call: TRBD1 (5 bases). Per the germline V gene, CDR1 is SQVTM and CDR2 is ANQGSEA. With 7 bases removed from V and 5 bases from J, the gap between germline ends came to 18 bases. The CDR3 runs to 14 residues. The CDR3: CSAIPGPGDQPQHF. In nucleotides, the CDR3 is TGCAGCGCCATCCCAGGGCCGGGGGATCAGCCCCAGCATTTT.

This clonotype has only a few counts. This chain connects TRBV7-2 to TRBJ1-2, with D perhaps TRBD1 (5 bases). V was shortened by 3 bases and J by 1 base, with 12 bases between the two germline ends. CDR3 size: 15 residues. Germline CDR1 and CDR2: SGHTA and FQGNSA. The CDR3: CASSLSMTVNYGYTF. DNA for the CDR3: TGTGCCAGCAGCTTGTCTATGACAGTTAACTATGGCTACACCTTC.

V and J are TRBV9 and TRBJ2-7, with D perhaps being TRBD1 or TRBD2 (6 bases each). The CDR3 is 14 residues long. With 3 bases removed from V and 1 base from J, the gap between germline ends came to 11 bases. Germline lookup yields CDR1 SGDLS and CDR2 YYNGEE. CDR3 bases: TGTGCCAGCAGCGGGGGGGCCCTTTCCTACGAGCAGTACTTC. Protein product: CASSGGALSYEQYF.

This chain connects TRBV7-2 to TRBJ1-5, with D possibly matching TRBD1 (6 bases). Looked up from germline, CDR1 is SGHTA and CDR2 is FQGNSA. Trimming removed 5 bases at V and 9 bases at J, with 17 bases between. This CDR3 region has 14 residues. The CDR3 region has the DNA TGTGCCAGCAGCCCCACACAGGGATTGGGGCCCCAGCATTTT. Translating gives CASSPTQGLGPQHF.

The CDR3 is CASSYVQGASGRAPYEQYF. CDR3 DNA: TGTGCCAGCAGTTACGTCCAGGGGGCTAGCGGGAGGGCCCCCTACGAGCAGTACTTC. The chain uses TRBV6-5 and TRBJ2-7; 12 bases match TRBD2. The germline V gene encodes CDR1 MNHEY and CDR2 SVGAGI. V dropped 2 bases and J dropped 2; count of bases not matched to a gene: 13. The CDR3 length is 19 residues.

CDR3 sequence: CAISAQTGGYGYTF. In DNA, the CDR3 is TGTGCCATCAGTGCGCAGACAGGGGGGTATGGCTACACCTTC. The chain couples TRBV10-3 to TRBJ1-2; TRBD1 agrees at 9 bases. Per the germline V gene, CDR1 is ENHRY and CDR2 is SYGVKD. J gave up 5 bases and V 4 bases, and 5 bases lay outside the gene matches. The CDR3 sequence is 14 residues long.

The chain recombines TRBV6-7 with TRBJ2-1; D might be TRBD1 (7 bases). TRBV6-7 is placed among ORFs of uncertain function. The CDR3 runs 15 residues. The V end was cut by 9 bases, the J end by 6 bases, with 21 bases between. For the CDR3, the DNA is TGTGCCAGTCTAGCGAGAAGGGGGCTCCCCAATGAGCAGTTCTTC. The encoded protein is CASLARRGLPNEQFF.

This clonotype was observed a handful of times. The V gene is TRBV7-2, the J gene TRBJ1-1; D may be TRBD1 (5 bases). The CDR3 covers 13 residues. Trimming stripped 5 bases from V and 3 bases from J, with 10 bases between. Germline V lookup: CDR1 SGHTA, CDR2 FQGNSA. The CDR3 sequence is CASSPGTDTEAFF. DNA for the CDR3: TGTGCCAGCAGCCCCGGGACCGACACTGAAGCTTTCTTT.

The gene calls are TRBV20-1 and TRBJ2-3; D is perhaps TRBD2 (7 bases). V gave up 4 bases and J gave up 6 bases, with 20 bases separating them. The CDR3 covers 15 residues. The germline V gene has CDR1 DFQATT and CDR2 SNEGSKA (reference sequence). The CDR3 is CSATLAALRGDTQYF. The CDR3 DNA reads as TGCAGTGCTACCCTAGCGGCCCTAAGGGGGGATACGCAGTATTTT.

The CDR3, as DNA: TGTGCCAGCAGCTTGGGGCTTTTAGGCCGGGAAGGGTTCTTC. It specifies CASSLGLLGREGFF. The J gene is TRBJ2-1, the V gene TRBV7-2, with D perhaps being TRBD1 or TRBD2 (5 bases each). Germline V gene lookup returns CDR1 SGHTA and CDR2 FQGNSA. This CDR3 spans 14 amino acids. The V and J ends lost 3 bases and 15 bases respectively, with 21 bases between them.

This clonotype was counted a few times. CDR3 DNA: TGTGCCAGCAGTAACAGGGAAGAGACCCAGTACTTC. Its translation: CASSNREETQYF. The J gene is TRBJ2-5, the V gene TRBV6-4; possible D gene TRBD1, 6 bases. This CDR3 is 12 amino acids long. CDR1 is MRHNA, CDR2 SNTAGT, per germline. V lost 5 bases and J lost 3, with 7 bases in between.

In its sample, this clonotype is medium-sized. The chain couples TRBV20-1 to TRBJ1-5; D is uncertain. The length of the CDR3 is 19 residues. Per germline, CDR1 DFQATT and CDR2 SNEGSKA (reference sequence). The V end lost 2 bases, the J end lost 3 bases, and 26 bases lay between the germline ends. CDR3 sequence: CSARSLNDDTSFFNQPQHF. Here the CDR3 DNA reads TGCAGTGCTAGAAGTCTGAATGATGACACATCCTTCTTCAATCAGCCCCAGCATTTT.

CDR3 DNA: TGCAGTGCTAGGGGCAGGGGAATGTTAGTGGCTTTCTTT. It yields the protein CSARGRGMLVAFF. This chain joins TRBV20-1 and TRBJ1-1; weak D call: TRBD1 (6 bases). Germline CDR1 and CDR2: DFQATT and SNEGSKA (reference sequence). This CDR3 has 13 amino acids. V shed 3 bases and J shed 11 bases, with 19 bases lying between them.

This chain joins TRBV6-1 and TRBJ2-3; 7 bases match TRBD1. The CDR3 sequence is 12 residues long. Germline CDR1 is MNHNS and CDR2 is SASEGT. V shed 5 bases, J shed 4 bases, and the junction held 0 bases outside the gene matches. CDR3 loop: CASSTGADTQYF. For the CDR3, the DNA is TGTGCCAGCAGTACAGGGGCAGATACGCAGTATTTT.

This chain links TRBV6-2 or TRBV6-3 with TRBJ2-5; perhaps D is TRBD1 or TRBD2 (6 bases each). Per germline, CDR1 MNHEY and CDR2 SVGEGT. The CDR3 contains 14 residues. Trimming took 5 bases from V and 1 from J, leaving 11 bases between them. CDR3 nucleotide sequence: TGTGCCAGCAGTCCGTCGGGGGCCCAAGAGACCCAGTACTTC. It yields the protein CASSPSGAQETQYF.

V gene TRBV11-2 combines with J gene TRBJ2-7; unclear D gene. This CDR3 is built from 14 residues. V was pared by 5 bases and J by 2 bases, with 13 bases between. Per the germline V gene, CDR1 is SGHAT and CDR2 is FQNNGV. CDR3 region: CASSPLPQTYEQYF. The CDR3 DNA is TGTGCCAGCAGCCCCCTCCCGCAGACCTACGAGCAGTACTTC. Variable domain in full (rest from reference TRBV11-2 and TRBJ2-7): EAGVAQSPRYKIIEKRQSVAFWCNPISGHATLYWYQQILGQGPKLLIQFQNNGVVDDSQLPKDRFSAERLKGVDSTLKIQPAKLEDSAVYLCASSPLPQTYEQYFGPGTRLTVT.

This clonotype was observed a few times. The chain has TRBV20-1 and TRBJ1-6, with D possibly being TRBD1 (6 bases). Per germline, CDR1 DFQATT and CDR2 SNEGSKA (reference sequence). There are 17 residues in the CDR3. The V and J ends lost 0 bases and 2 bases respectively, with 14 bases between them. CDR3 sequence reads: CSARDWAGDTYNSPLHF. The CDR3 DNA is TGCAGTGCTAGAGATTGGGCAGGGGATACCTATAATTCACCCCTCCACTTT.